This record looks at one TCR beta chain sequence and its context. The V and J ends lost 4 bases and 2 bases respectively, with 14 bases between them. Germline loops: CDR1 DFQATT, CDR2 SNEGSKA (reference sequence). The CDR3 is 14 residues long. The entry originates in a study of T cells in Graves' hyperthyroidism and ophthalmopathy. At the level of the study: Any treatment followed the collection of peripheral blood at initial diagnosis.

Newly diagnosed hyperthyroidism patients aged 18 to 65 years had disease lasting under 2 months. RNA transcripts served as the template for amplifying TCR beta CDR3 regions. RT-PCR in the first round (using the HTBI primer set) targeted the TCR CDR3. TCRdb redid the calling of the multiplex PCR reads with MiXCR, one entry per CDR3 protein. The data show some 770,000 distinct CDR3 sequences, roughly 15% seen once. V is TRBV20-1 and J is TRBJ2-5; the D gene is possibly TRBD2 (5 bases). The sequenced material came from blood. This receptor was identified in a man aged 18 to 29 with Graves' hyperthyroidism. CDR3 region: CSANGGSIQETQYF. CDR3 nucleotide sequence: TGCAGTGCTAATGGAGGCTCGATTCAAGAGACCCAGTACTTC.